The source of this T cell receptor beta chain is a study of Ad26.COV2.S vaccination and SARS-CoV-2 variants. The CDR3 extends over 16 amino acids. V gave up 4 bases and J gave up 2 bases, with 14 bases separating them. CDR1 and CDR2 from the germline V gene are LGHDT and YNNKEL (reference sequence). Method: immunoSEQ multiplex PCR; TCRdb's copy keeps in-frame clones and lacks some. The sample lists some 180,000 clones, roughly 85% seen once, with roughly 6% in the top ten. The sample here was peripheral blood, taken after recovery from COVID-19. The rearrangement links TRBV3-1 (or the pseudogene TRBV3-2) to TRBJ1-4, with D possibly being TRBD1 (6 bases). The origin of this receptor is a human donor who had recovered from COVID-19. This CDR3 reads CASSLWGAGTNEKLFF. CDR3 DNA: TGTGCCAGCAGCCTCTGGGGGGCGGGGACTAATGAAAAACTGTTTTTT.